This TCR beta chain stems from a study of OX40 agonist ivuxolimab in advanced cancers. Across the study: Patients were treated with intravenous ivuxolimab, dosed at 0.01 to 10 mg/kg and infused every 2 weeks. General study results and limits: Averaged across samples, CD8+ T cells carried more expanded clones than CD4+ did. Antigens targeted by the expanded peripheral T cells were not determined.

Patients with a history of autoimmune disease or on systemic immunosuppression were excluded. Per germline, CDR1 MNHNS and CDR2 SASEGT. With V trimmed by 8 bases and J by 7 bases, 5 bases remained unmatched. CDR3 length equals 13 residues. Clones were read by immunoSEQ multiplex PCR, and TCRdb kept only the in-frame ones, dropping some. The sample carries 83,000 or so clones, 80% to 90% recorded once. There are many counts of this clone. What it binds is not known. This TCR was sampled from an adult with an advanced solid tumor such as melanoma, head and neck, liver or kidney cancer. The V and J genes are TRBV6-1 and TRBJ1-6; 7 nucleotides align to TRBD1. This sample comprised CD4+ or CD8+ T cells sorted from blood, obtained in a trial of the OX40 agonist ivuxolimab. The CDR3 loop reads CASQGTDNSPLHF. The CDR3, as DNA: TGTGCCAGCCAGGGGACAGACAATTCACCCCTCCACTTT.